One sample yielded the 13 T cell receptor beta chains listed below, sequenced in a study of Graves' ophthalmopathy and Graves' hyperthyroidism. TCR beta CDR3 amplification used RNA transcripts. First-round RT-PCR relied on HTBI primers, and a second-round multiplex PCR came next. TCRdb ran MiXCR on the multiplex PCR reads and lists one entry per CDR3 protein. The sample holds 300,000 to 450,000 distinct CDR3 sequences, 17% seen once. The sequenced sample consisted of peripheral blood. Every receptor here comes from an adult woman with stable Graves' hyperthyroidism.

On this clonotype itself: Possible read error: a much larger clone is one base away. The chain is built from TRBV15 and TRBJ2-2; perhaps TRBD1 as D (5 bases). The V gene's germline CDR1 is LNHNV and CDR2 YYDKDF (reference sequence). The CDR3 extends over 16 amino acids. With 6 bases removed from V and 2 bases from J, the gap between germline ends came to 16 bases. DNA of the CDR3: TGTGCCACCAGTACCTACGCAGGGATAAACACCGGGGAGCTGTTTTTT. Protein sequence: CATSTYAGINTGELFF. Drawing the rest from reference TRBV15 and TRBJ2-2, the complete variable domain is DAMVIQNPRYQVTQFGKPVTLSCSQTLNHNVMYWYQQKSSQAPKLLFHYYDKDFNNEADTPDNFQSRRPNTSFCFLDIRSPGLGDTAMYLCATSTYAGINTGELFFGEGSRLTVL.

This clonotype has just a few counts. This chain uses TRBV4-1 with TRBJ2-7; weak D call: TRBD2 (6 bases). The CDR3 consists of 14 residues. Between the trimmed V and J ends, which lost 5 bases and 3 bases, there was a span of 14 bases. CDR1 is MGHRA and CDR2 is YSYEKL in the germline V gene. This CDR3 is CASSARDSLYEQYF. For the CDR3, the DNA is TGCGCCAGCAGCGCCCGGGACTCCCTCTACGAGCAGTACTTC.

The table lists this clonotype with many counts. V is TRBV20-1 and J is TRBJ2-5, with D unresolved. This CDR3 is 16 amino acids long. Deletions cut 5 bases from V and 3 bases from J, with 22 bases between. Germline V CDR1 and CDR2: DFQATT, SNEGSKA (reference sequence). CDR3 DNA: TGCAGTGCTGAAGTGGGTACCTCTCATACTAAAGAGACCCAGTACTTC. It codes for CSAEVGTSHTKETQYF.

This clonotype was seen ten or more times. The CDR3 protein is CASSYSRGVIETQYF. CDR3 DNA sequence: TGTGCCAGCAGTTACTCGAGGGGGGTAATAGAGACCCAGTACTTC. The rearrangement uses TRBV6-2 or TRBV6-3 and TRBJ2-5; TRBD1 or TRBD2 may be the D gene (6 bases each). Trimming cost V 0 bases and J 4 bases, with 12 bases left between them. This CDR3 has 15 residues. Germline V CDR1 and CDR2: MNHEY, SVGEGT.

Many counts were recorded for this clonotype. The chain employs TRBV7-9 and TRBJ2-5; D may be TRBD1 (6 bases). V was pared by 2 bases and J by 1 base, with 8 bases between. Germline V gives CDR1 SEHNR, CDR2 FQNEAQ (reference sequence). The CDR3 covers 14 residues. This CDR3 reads CASSLWDTQETQYF. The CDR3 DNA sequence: TGTGCCAGCAGCTTATGGGACACCCAAGAGACCCAGTACTTC.

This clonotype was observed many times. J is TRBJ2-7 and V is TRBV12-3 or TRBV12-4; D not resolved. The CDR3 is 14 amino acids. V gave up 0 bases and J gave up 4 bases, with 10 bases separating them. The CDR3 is CASSLALLGYEQYF. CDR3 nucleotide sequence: TGTGCCAGCAGTTTAGCACTCCTAGGATACGAGCAGTACTTC.

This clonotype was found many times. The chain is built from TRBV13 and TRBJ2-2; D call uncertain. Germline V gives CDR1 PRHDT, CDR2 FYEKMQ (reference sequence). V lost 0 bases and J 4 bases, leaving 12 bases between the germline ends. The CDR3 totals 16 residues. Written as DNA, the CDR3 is TGTGCCAGCAGCTTAGGTGCAGCTACAGTCACCGGGGAGCTGTTTTTT. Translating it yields CASSLGAATVTGELFF. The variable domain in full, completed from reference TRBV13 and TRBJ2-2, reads AAGVIQSPRHLIKEKRETATLKCYPIPRHDTVYWYQQGPGQDPQFLISFYEKMQSDKGSIPDRFSAQQFSDYHSELNMSSLELGDSALYFCASSLGAATVTGELFFGEGSRLTVL.

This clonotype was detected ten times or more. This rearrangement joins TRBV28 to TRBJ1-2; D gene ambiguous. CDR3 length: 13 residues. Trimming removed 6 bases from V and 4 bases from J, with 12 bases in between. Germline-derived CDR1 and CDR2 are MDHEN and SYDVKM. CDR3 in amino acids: CASRPGPSYGYTF. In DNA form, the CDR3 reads TGTGCCAGCAGACCCGGACCGAGCTATGGCTACACCTTC.

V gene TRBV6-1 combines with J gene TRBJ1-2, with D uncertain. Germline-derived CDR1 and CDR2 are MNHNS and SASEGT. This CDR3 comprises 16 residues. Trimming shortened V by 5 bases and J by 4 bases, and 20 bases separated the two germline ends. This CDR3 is CASSLLSSQSLYGYTF. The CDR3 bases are TGTGCCAGCAGTCTCCTTTCCTCCCAGTCACTCTATGGCTACACCTTC.

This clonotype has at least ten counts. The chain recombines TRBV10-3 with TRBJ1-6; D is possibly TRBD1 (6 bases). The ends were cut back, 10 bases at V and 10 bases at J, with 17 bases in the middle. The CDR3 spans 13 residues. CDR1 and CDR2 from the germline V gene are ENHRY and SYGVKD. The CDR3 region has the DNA TGTGCCACCTCGACAGGCCTCTCCTCACCCCTCCACTTT. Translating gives CATSTGLSSPLHF.

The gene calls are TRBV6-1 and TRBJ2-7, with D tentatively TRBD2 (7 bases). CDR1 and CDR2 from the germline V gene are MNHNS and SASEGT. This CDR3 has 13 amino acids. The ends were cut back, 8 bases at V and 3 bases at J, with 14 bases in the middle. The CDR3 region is CASAKGGGYEQYF. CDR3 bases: TGTGCCAGCGCTAAGGGGGGGGGCTACGAGCAGTACTTC.

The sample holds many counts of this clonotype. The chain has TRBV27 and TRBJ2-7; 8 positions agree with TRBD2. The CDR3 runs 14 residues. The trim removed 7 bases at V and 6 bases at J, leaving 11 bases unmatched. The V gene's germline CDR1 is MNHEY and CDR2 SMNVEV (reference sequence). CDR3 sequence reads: CASTHSGDISEQYF. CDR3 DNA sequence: TGTGCCAGCACGCATAGCGGGGACATCTCCGAGCAGTACTTC.

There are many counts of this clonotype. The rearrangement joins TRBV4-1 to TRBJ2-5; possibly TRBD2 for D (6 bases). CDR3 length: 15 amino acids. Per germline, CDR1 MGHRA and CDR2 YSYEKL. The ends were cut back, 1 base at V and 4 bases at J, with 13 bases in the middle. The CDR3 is CASSQVEGRGETQYF. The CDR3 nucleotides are TGCGCCAGCAGCCAAGTAGAAGGGCGGGGAGAGACCCAGTACTTC.